A single sample gave rise to the 31 T cell receptor beta chains below, sequenced in a study of cytotoxic CD8 clonotypes in ibrutinib-treated CLL. Assay: immunoSEQ multiplex PCR; the TCRdb copy retains only in-frame clones and omits some. The table lists around 97,000 clones, around four fifths of them singletons. The sequencing used PBMCs, collected after 12 months of ibrutinib treatment. These receptors were obtained from a human donor with chronic lymphocytic leukemia.

The chain recombines TRBV9 with TRBJ1-3; D gene uncertain. The V end lost 0 bases, the J end lost 0 bases, and 7 bases lay between the germline ends. Germline V gives CDR1 SGDLS, CDR2 YYNGEE. The CDR3 has 15 residues. The CDR3: CASSVGWSSGNTIYF. CDR3 DNA: TGTGCCAGCAGCGTAGGGTGGAGCTCTGGAAACACCATATATTTT. The whole variable domain, remainder taken from reference TRBV9 and TRBJ1-3, is DSGVTQTPKHLITATGQRVTLRCSPRSGDLSVYWYQQSLDQGLQFLIQYYNGEERAKGNILERFSAQQFPDLHSELNLSSLELGDSALYFCASSVGWSSGNTIYFGEGSWLTVV.

The rearrangement uses TRBV11-1 and TRBJ2-2, with 10 bases that match TRBD2. The V and J ends lost 5 bases and 5 bases, in that order; junction bases with no gene match: 14. The CDR3 loop spans 18 amino acids. Germline CDR1 reads SGHAT; CDR2 reads FQDESV (reference sequence). CDR3 sequence (DNA): TGTGCCAGCAGCAGCAGGTCCCCTAGCGGGGGAGGGACCGGGGAGCTGTTTTTT. Translated: CASSSRSPSGGGTGELFF.

This sequence joins TRBV6-5 and TRBJ1-1; 10 bases are shared with TRBD1. Per the germline V gene, CDR1 is MNHEY and CDR2 is SVGAGI. Trimming cost V 6 bases and J 10 bases; bases outside gene matches: 11. The CDR3 runs to 14 residues. The CDR3 protein is CASSRDRGVYGAFF. The CDR3 bases are TGTGCCAGCAGCCGGGACAGGGGAGTTTACGGAGCTTTCTTT.

The CDR3: CAISTGPGSGANVLTF. CDR3 DNA sequence: TGTGCCATCTCCACAGGGCCAGGATCTGGGGCCAACGTCCTGACTTTC. The chain combines TRBV10-3 with TRBJ2-6; TRBD1 might be the D (6 bases). The CDR3 loop spans 16 amino acids. The germline V gene encodes CDR1 ENHRY and CDR2 SYGVKD. The V gene lost 8 bases and the J gene lost 1 base, with 15 bases spanning the gap.

The chain links TRBV6-5 to TRBJ1-3, with D perhaps matching TRBD1 (5 bases). Germline assignment: CDR1 MNHEY and CDR2 SVGAGI. The CDR3 covers 14 residues. The V end lost 0 bases, the J end lost 4 bases, and 7 bases lay between the germline ends. CDR3 amino acids: CASSYSRTGNTIYF. Written as DNA, the CDR3 is TGTGCCAGCAGTTACTCACGGACAGGAAACACCATATATTTT.

V and J are TRBV9 and TRBJ1-2; perhaps TRBD1 as D (5 bases). This CDR3 region has 13 residues. Germline CDR1 and CDR2: SGDLS and YYNGEE. V lost 7 bases and J lost 6, with 16 bases in between. The CDR3 reads CASRRGGAHGYTF. In DNA form, the CDR3 reads TGTGCCAGCCGTCGGGGAGGGGCGCATGGCTACACCTTC.

The rearrangement links TRBV4-3 to TRBJ2-3; 9 bases are shared with TRBD2. V was clipped by 1 base and J by 2 bases; unmatched bases: 4. The CDR3 runs 16 residues. The germline V gene encodes CDR1 LGHNA and CDR2 YSLEER. The CDR3 here is CASSQARLAATDTQYF. CDR3 DNA sequence: TGCGCCAGCAGCCAAGCCCGACTAGCGGCCACAGATACGCAGTATTTT.

V usage is TRBV6-5 and J usage is TRBJ2-7; 11 bases agree with TRBD2. There are 15 residues in the CDR3. Trimming cost V 4 bases and J 3 bases; bases outside gene matches: 5. Germline CDR1 MNHEY, CDR2 SVGAGI. The CDR3 sequence: CASSWGTSGYYEQYF. For the CDR3, the DNA is TGTGCCAGCAGTTGGGGGACTAGCGGTTACTACGAGCAGTACTTC.

The chain employs TRBV30 and TRBJ1-3; tentatively, D is TRBD1 (5 bases). The germline V gene encodes CDR1 GTSNPN and CDR2 SVGIG (reference sequence). This CDR3 spans 14 amino acids. V was shortened by 2 bases and J by 2 bases, with 10 bases between the two germline ends. CDR3 amino acids: CAWSSGVAGNTIYF. In DNA, the CDR3 is TGTGCCTGGAGTTCGGGGGTAGCTGGAAACACCATATATTTT. The full variable domain, its missing parts supplied by reference TRBV30 and TRBJ1-3, is SQTIHQWPATLVQPVGSPLSLECTVEGTSNPNLYWYRQAAGRGLQLLFYSVGIGQISSEVPQNLSASRPQDRQFILSSKKLLLSDSGFYLCAWSSGVAGNTIYFGEGSWLTVV.

V and J are TRBV7-9 and TRBJ1-6, with no clear D. The ends were cut back, 2 bases at V and 9 bases at J, with 5 bases in the middle. In germline, CDR1 is SEHNR, CDR2 FQNEAQ (reference sequence). The CDR3 runs to 12 residues. The CDR3 bases are TGTGCCAGCAGCTTAAAGGGTTCACCCCTCCACTTT. Amino acid sequence: CASSLKGSPLHF.

This chain joins TRBV20-1 and TRBJ1-4; weak D call: TRBD1 (5 bases). The CDR3 is made up of 11 amino acids. The ends were cut back, 7 bases at V and 4 bases at J, with 7 bases in the middle. Germline V gene sequence: CDR1 DFQATT, CDR2 SNEGSKA (reference sequence). CDR3 nucleotide sequence: TGCAGTGGACAGCTTAATGAAAAACTGTTTTTT. It is translated as CSGQLNEKLFF.

CDR3 protein: CASSFSTGFVGNTIYF. DNA of the CDR3: TGTGCCAGCAGTTTCTCGACCGGCTTCGTTGGAAACACCATATATTTT. This chain links TRBV28 with TRBJ1-3; D unclear. CDR3 size: 16 residues. Trimming removed 3 bases from V and 3 bases from J, with 15 bases in between. The germline V gene encodes CDR1 MDHEN and CDR2 SYDVKM.

The chain couples TRBV10-1 to TRBJ1-3, with 7 bases identical to TRBD1. The CDR3 covers 15 residues. With 7 bases clipped from V and 0 bases from J, the junction kept 6 bases outside the gene matches. Germline CDR1 and CDR2: WNHNN and SYGVQD (reference sequence). The CDR3: CASTLDRSSGNTIYF. CDR3 nucleotide sequence: TGCGCCAGCACTTTGGACAGGAGCTCTGGAAACACCATATATTTT.

The chain recombines TRBV6-5 with TRBJ1-3; D is unresolved. Trimming removed 6 bases at V and 0 bases at J, with 12 bases between. The CDR3 sequence is 15 residues long. CDR1 MNHEY and CDR2 SVGAGI come from the germline V gene. CDR3 coding DNA: TGTGCCAGCAGCGAAAGTGTAGGCTCTGGAAACACCATATATTTT. It is translated as CASSESVGSGNTIYF.

V and J are TRBV11-1 and TRBJ2-3, with a tentative D call TRBD1 (5 bases). Germline CDR1 is SGHAT and CDR2 is FQDESV (reference sequence). CDR3 length: 13 amino acids. Trimming left V 6 bases short and J 5 bases short, with 12 bases between. The CDR3 region has the DNA TGTGCCAGCAGGTGGAAGGGGCAAGATACGCAGTATTTT. This codes for CASRWKGQDTQYF.

The V and J genes are TRBV4-1 and TRBJ1-3; no reliable D call. Trimming stripped 0 bases from V and 0 bases from J, with 15 bases between. The CDR3 totals 18 residues. Germline V gene data show CDR1 as MGHRA and CDR2 as YSYEKL. CDR3 protein: CASSQDKIGYSSGNTIYF. The CDR3 DNA follows: TGCGCCAGCAGCCAAGATAAGATAGGGTATTCCTCTGGAAACACCATATATTTT.

The chain couples TRBV30 to TRBJ1-2, with TRBD1 as a possible D gene (5 bases). Trimming removed 2 bases at V and 4 bases at J, with 11 bases between. Germline V CDR1 and CDR2: GTSNPN, SVGIG (reference sequence). The CDR3 extends over 13 amino acids. The CDR3: CAWSKGNGYGYTF. Here the CDR3 DNA reads TGTGCCTGGAGTAAGGGGAATGGCTATGGCTACACCTTC. Supplemented by reference TRBV30 and TRBJ1-2, the full variable domain reads SQTIHQWPATLVQPVGSPLSLECTVEGTSNPNLYWYRQAAGRGLQLLFYSVGIGQISSEVPQNLSASRPQDRQFILSSKKLLLSDSGFYLCAWSKGNGYGYTFGSGTRLTVV.

This clone was observed a handful of times. This sequence joins TRBV5-1 and TRBJ1-4; D ambiguous. The CDR3 covers 14 residues. The V gene's germline CDR1 is SGHRS and CDR2 YFSETQ. Trimming took 5 bases from V and 4 from J, leaving 12 bases between them. The CDR3 DNA follows: TGCGCCAGCAGTCCAGGACGGGTTAATGAAAAACTGTTTTTT. Amino acid sequence: CASSPGRVNEKLFF.

The chain uses TRBV5-1 and TRBJ2-3; D ambiguous. Germline CDR1 and CDR2: SGHRS and YFSETQ. Trimming took off 5 bases at V and 0 bases at J, with 10 bases between the two ends. This CDR3 has 14 amino acids. The CDR3 is CASRPVGSTDTQYF. For the CDR3, the DNA is TGCGCCAGCAGGCCGGTCGGCAGCACAGATACGCAGTATTTT.

This chain joins TRBV5-6 and TRBJ1-5; possibly TRBD1 for D (5 bases). The V gene's germline CDR1 is SGHDT and CDR2 YYEEEE. V lost 9 bases and J lost 4, with 26 bases in between. CDR3 length: 17 amino acids. This CDR3 reads CANVQVGGSPDNQPQHF. CDR3 DNA: TGTGCCAATGTACAGGTGGGAGGCTCCCCAGATAATCAGCCCCAGCATTTT.

The rearrangement links TRBV5-1 to TRBJ1-4; D ambiguous. This CDR3 is built from 15 residues. Between the trimmed V and J ends, which lost 3 bases and 3 bases, there was a span of 12 bases. CDR1 SGHRS and CDR2 YFSETQ come from the germline V gene. CDR3: CASSSTSAANEKLFF. The CDR3 DNA is TGCGCCAGCAGCTCTACCTCGGCGGCTAATGAAAAACTGTTTTTT.

This clone was recorded only once. The chain has TRBV19 and TRBJ2-2; 10 bases are shared with TRBD1. CDR3 size: 16 residues. With V trimmed by 5 bases and J by 5 bases, 8 bases remained unmatched. Germline V CDR1 and CDR2: LNHDA, SQIVND (reference sequence). In DNA, the CDR3 is TGTGCCAGTAGTTTTGGGACAGGGGCGAGAACCGGGGAGCTGTTTTTT. Protein product: CASSFGTGARTGELFF.

V and J are TRBV6-6 and TRBJ1-1; TRBD1 matches at 9 bases. This CDR3 comprises 15 residues. The germline CDR1 and CDR2 sequences are MNHNY and SVGAGI (reference sequence). The J segment lost 11 bases and the V segment lost 4 bases, leaving 14 bases of the junction unmatched. The chain's CDR3 is CASSSAQGAPPCAFF. The CDR3 nucleotides are TGTGCCAGCAGTTCCGCACAGGGGGCGCCTCCGTGTGCTTTCTTT.

The chain has TRBV9 and TRBJ1-2; no definite D call. The ends were cut back, 0 bases at V and 7 bases at J, with 7 bases in the middle. The V gene's germline CDR1 is SGDLS and CDR2 YYNGEE. The CDR3 has 12 residues. For the CDR3, the DNA is TGTGCCAGCAGCGTAGAGGCCGTTGGCTACACCTTC. Translated: CASSVEAVGYTF.

The V call is TRBV7-6, the J call TRBJ2-2; TRBD1 aligns across 7 bases. Trimming took 4 bases from V and 0 from J; bases not matched to a gene: 5. This CDR3 region has 16 residues. CDR1 and CDR2 from the germline V gene are SGHVS and FNYEAQ. The CDR3 region has the DNA TGTGCCAGCAGCTCCTCCGGGACAGCGAACACCGGGGAGCTGTTTTTT. Translated: CASSSSGTANTGELFF.

The chain has TRBV11-3 and TRBJ2-2; a weak D match, TRBD2 (5 bases). CDR1 is SGHNT, CDR2 YENEEA, per germline. The CDR3 has 14 residues. V was cut by 5 bases and J by 4 bases, with 11 bases left in between. In nucleotides, the CDR3 is TGTGCCAGCAGCCTGGGCCGGGGCACCGGGGAGCTGTTTTTT. Amino acids: CASSLGRGTGELFF.

CDR3 loop: CASSLRSGGLVSYEQYF. The CDR3 DNA is TGTGCCAGCAGCTTAAGGAGTGGTGGTTTAGTTAGCTACGAGCAGTACTTC. The V and J genes are TRBV5-6 and TRBJ2-7; D gene uncertain. Germline V gives CDR1 SGHDT, CDR2 YYEEEE. CDR3 length: 17 amino acids. V was cut by 2 bases and J by 3 bases, with 21 bases left in between.

This clone came up a few times. The chain employs TRBV7-2 and TRBJ2-7; TRBD1 agrees at 7 bases. There are 18 residues in the CDR3. The J segment lost 1 base and the V segment lost 0 bases, leaving 12 bases of the junction unmatched. CDR1 and CDR2 (germline): SGHTA, FQGNSA. CDR3 region: CASSLAPEDRVKSYEQYF. The CDR3 nucleotides are TGTGCCAGCAGCTTAGCCCCCGAAGACAGGGTGAAATCCTACGAGCAGTACTTC. The full variable domain, with the rest looked up from reference TRBV7-2 and TRBJ2-7, is GAGVSQSPSNKVTEKGKDVELRCDPISGHTALYWYRQSLGQGLEFLIYFQGNSAPDKSGLPSDRFSAERTGGSVSTLTIQRTQQEDSAVYLCASSLAPEDRVKSYEQYFGPGTRLTVT.

The genes are TRBV27 and TRBJ2-2; 7 nucleotides agree with TRBD1. Unmatched junction bases numbered 5, after V lost 5 bases and J lost 5 bases. Germline CDR1 MNHEY, CDR2 SMNVEV (reference sequence). The CDR3 has 14 amino acids. The chain's CDR3 is CASSGTALTGELFF. In DNA, the CDR3 is TGTGCCAGCAGTGGGACAGCTCTTACCGGGGAGCTGTTTTTT.

The CDR3 DNA sequence: TGTGCCAGCAGCCAATCCCTAAACAGAAATCAGCCCCAGCATTTT. This translates into CASSQSLNRNQPQHF. V gene TRBV16 combines with J gene TRBJ1-5, with D uncertain. The V gene lost 0 bases and the J gene lost 4 bases, with 10 bases spanning the gap. Germline-derived CDR1 and CDR2 are KGHSY and FQNENV. The length of the CDR3 is 15 residues.

This sequence joins TRBV4-1 and TRBJ2-5; D is unresolved. V shed 1 base and J shed 2 bases, with 11 bases lying between them. The CDR3 covers 15 residues. CDR1 and CDR2 (germline): MGHRA, YSYEKL. CDR3 sequence (DNA): TGCGCCAGCAGCCAAGTCGGGCTACCACAAGAGACCCAGTACTTC. It is translated as CASSQVGLPQETQYF.